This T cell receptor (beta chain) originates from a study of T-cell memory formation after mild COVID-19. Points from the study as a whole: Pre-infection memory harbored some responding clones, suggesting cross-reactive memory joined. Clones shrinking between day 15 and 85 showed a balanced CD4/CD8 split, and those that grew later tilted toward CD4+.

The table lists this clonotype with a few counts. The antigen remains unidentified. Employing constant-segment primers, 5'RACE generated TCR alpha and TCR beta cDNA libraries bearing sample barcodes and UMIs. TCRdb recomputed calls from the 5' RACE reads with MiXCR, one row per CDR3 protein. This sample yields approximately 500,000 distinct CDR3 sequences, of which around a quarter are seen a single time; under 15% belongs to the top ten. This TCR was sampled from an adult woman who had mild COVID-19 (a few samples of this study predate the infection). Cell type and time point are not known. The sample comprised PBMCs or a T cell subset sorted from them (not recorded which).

CDR3 bases: TGTGCCAGCAGCCGCTCCGGGACACGAGCCAAAAACATTCAGTACTTC. This translates into CASSRSGTRAKNIQYF. The V call is TRBV7-2, the J call TRBJ2-4; weak D call: TRBD1 (6 bases). The CDR3 consists of 16 residues. In germline, CDR1 is SGHTA, CDR2 FQGNSA. V lost 5 bases, J lost 0 bases, and 14 bases lay in between.